This entry features one T cell receptor (beta chain) sequence. Its antigen is unidentified. Produced via immunoSEQ multiplex PCR; TCRdb's table is partial and in-frame only. The sample yields approximately 90,000 clones, around nine tenths seen once. Each patient relapsed following autologous stem cell transplantation, and prior brentuximab vedotin exposure differed. The data originate from a study of PD-1 blockade in classical Hodgkin lymphoma. Study-wide findings and caveats: Exclusion applied to patients who initiated nivolumab less than 1 year following ASCT. Repertoires differed for reasons still undefined, possibly disease activity or prior therapy.

Per germline, CDR1 SGHAT and CDR2 FQNNGV. The germline V and J ends were trimmed by 4 bases and 5 bases, with 11 bases remaining between them. The CDR3 has 13 residues. Sequences were derived from peripheral blood mononuclear cells (PBMCs), sampled before the second cycle of nivolumab. The TCR comes from a human donor with classical Hodgkin lymphoma. V and J are TRBV11-2 and TRBJ1-1; possible D gene TRBD1, 5 bases. CDR3 sequence reads: CASSSTTVTEAFF. DNA of the CDR3: TGTGCCAGCAGCTCTACGACAGTAACTGAAGCTTTCTTT.